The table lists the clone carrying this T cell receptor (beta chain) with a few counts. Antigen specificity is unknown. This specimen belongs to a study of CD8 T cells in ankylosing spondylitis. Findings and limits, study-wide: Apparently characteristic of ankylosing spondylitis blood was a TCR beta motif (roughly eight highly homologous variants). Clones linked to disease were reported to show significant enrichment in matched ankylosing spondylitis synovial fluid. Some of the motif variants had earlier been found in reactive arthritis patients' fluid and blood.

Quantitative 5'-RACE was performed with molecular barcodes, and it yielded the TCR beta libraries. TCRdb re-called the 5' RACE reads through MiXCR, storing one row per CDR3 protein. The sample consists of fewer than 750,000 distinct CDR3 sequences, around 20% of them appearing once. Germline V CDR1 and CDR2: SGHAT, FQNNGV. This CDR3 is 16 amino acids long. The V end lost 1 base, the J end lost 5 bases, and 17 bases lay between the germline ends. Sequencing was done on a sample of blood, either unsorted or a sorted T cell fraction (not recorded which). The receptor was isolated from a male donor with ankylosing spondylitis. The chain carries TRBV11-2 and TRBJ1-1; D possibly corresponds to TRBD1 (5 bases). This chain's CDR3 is CASSLVSGGRKTEAFF. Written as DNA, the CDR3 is TGTGCCAGCAGCTTAGTCAGTGGGGGTCGGAAGACTGAAGCTTTCTTT.